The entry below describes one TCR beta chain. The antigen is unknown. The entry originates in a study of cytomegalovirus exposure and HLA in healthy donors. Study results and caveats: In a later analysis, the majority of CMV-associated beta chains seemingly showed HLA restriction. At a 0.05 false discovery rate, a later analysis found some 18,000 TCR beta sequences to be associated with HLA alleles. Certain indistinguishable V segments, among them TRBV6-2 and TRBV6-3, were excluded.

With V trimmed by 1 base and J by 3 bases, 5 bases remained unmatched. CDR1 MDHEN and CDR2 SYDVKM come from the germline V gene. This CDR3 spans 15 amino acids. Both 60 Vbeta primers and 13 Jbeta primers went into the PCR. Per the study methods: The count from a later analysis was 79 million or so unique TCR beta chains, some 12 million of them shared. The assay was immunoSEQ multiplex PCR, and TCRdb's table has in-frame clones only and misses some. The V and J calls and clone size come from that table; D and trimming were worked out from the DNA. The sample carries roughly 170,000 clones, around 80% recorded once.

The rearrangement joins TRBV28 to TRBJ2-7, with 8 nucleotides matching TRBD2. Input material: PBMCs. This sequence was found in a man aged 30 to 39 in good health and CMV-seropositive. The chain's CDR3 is CASSLFSGRGYEQYF. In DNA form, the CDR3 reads TGTGCCAGCAGTTTATTTTCCGGGAGGGGCTACGAGCAGTACTTC.